The T cell receptor (beta chain) under discussion was sequenced for a study of CD8 T cells in Susac syndrome. Background on the study: Patients with Susac syndrome were therapy-naive, taking corticosteroids, with some also receiving intravenous immunoglobulin, or taking intravenous immunoglobulin alone at the time their blood was drawn. Study-wide results and caveats: By the study's own acknowledgment, its TCR sequencing and HLA analysis included relatively few individuals. In total CD8+ repertoires, over 15 Susac-specific public clones were found, and CD8+ TEMRA repertoires had five.

On this clonotype: The antigen is not known.

This CDR3 spans 15 amino acids. The V gene's germline CDR1 is LGHNA and CDR2 YNFKEQ. The V end was cut by 6 bases, the J end by 0 bases, with 12 bases between. RNA was extracted with the RNeasy kit, and a quantity of roughly 0.5 to 1 ug was reverse transcribed using random hexamers. TCR beta CDR3 was amplified by immunoSEQ multiplex PCR. This amplification extended across 54 Vbeta and 13 Jbeta segments. TCRdb reanalysed the immunoSEQ multiplex PCR reads using MiXCR and keeps one entry per CDR3 protein. The sample yields roughly 84,000 distinct CDR3 sequences, 95% to 96% seen once. This chain joins TRBV4-2 and TRBJ1-5, with D maybe TRBD1 (5 bases). Input material: CD8+ T cells from PBMCs. The receptor comes from a human donor with Susac syndrome. This chain's CDR3 is CASSYGTDSNQPQHF. The CDR3 region has the DNA TGTGCCAGCAGTTACGGGACTGATAGCAATCAGCCCCAGCATTTT.